The T cell receptor beta chain under discussion was sequenced for a study of long-term antiretroviral therapy in people with HIV. Study findings and constraints: Post-treatment diversity went higher with ART but stayed below transplant donor controls.

Every single participant having HIV got treatment inside the United States. This CDR3 contains 20 residues. Comment on this clone: Antigen: not known.

At survey level, the immunoSEQ assay was run in its v3.0 version. Sequencing was performed with immunoSEQ multiplex PCR; in TCRdb, only in-frame clones are kept and a portion is missing. The table includes some 13,000 clones, 82% detected once. The chain joins TRBV12-1 to TRBJ1-1. TRBV12-1 is designated a pseudogene. The starting material was unsorted PBMCs, obtained roughly 7.9 years after starting antiretroviral therapy. The sequence derives from a man aged 45-60 years with HIV. CDR3 in amino acids: CASSFRLGTKGLVFHTEAFF. The CDR3 DNA follows: TGTGCCAGCAGCTTCCGTCTCGGGACCAAGGGGTTAGTTTTCCACACTGAAGCTTTCTTT.